This TCR beta chain came from a study of cytomegalovirus exposure and HLA in healthy donors. About the study: Unique TCRs numbering around 80 million, obtained from HLA-typed donors, made up an early data release.

Trimming removed 4 bases at V and 2 bases at J, with 17 bases between. This CDR3 comprises 16 residues. The germline V gene encodes CDR1 SGHRS and CDR2 YFSETQ. This PCR relied on a set of 60 Vbeta primers and 13 Jbeta primers. TCRdb's table, derived via immunoSEQ multiplex PCR, lists solely in-frame clones and lacks some. The sample holds 180,000 or so clones, 76% seen once. Source material: PBMCs. The rearrangement links TRBV5-1 to TRBJ2-3; possible D gene TRBD1, 6 bases. This TCR was sampled from a female donor in good health and CMV-seronegative. CDR3 DNA: TGCGCCAGCAGCCCCTCCGGGACACCCTTCACAGATACGCAGTATTTT. Residues: CASSPSGTPFTDTQYF. The full variable domain, with the rest looked up from reference TRBV5-1 and TRBJ2-3, is KAGVTQTPRYLIKTRGQQVTLSCSPISGHRSVSWYQQTPGQGLQFLFEYFSETQRNKGNFPGRFSGRQFSNSRSEMNVSTLELGDSALYLCASSPSGTPFTDTQYFGPGTRLTVL.